Below, 25 T cell receptor beta chains from the same sample are listed, as sequenced in a study of T cell responses to AZD1222 COVID-19 vaccine (TCRdb year 2021). Library generation was performed with the immunoSEQ multiplex PCR assay. TCRdb provides this immuneACCESS table in a form limited to in-frame rearrangements. Some clones are lacking; in checked studies, under half of them reflect an unresolved V gene, and why the rest are absent is not known. This sample gives 150,000 to 160,000 clones in total; roughly nine tenths of them show up just once. The top ten clones comprise about 7% of the sample. Read against the paper, the sample's time point label means: sample from adult after SARS-CoV-2 infection, after symptom onset. Sequenced here: peripheral blood, sampled after recovery from COVID-19. The receptors here all came from an adult who had recovered from COVID-19.

The chain recombines TRBV11-3 with TRBJ2-7, with D tentatively TRBD2 (5 bases). Deletions cut 4 bases from V and 0 bases from J, with 10 bases between. This CDR3 has 14 amino acids. Germline CDR1 reads SGHNT; CDR2 reads YENEEA. The CDR3 bases are TGTGCCAGCAGCTCTTATGAGGGCTCCTACGAGCAGTACTTC. This codes for CASSSYEGSYEQYF.

The rearrangement links TRBV7-4 to TRBJ2-7; tentatively, D is TRBD1 (5 bases). The germline V and J ends were trimmed by 6 bases and 2 bases, with 17 bases remaining between them. Germline V CDR1 and CDR2: SGHVT, SQSDAQ. The CDR3 is made up of 15 amino acids. This CDR3 reads CASSLRLWGTYEQYF. The CDR3 nucleotides are TGTGCCAGCAGTCTCAGGCTTTGGGGCACCTACGAGCAGTACTTC.

The genes are TRBV6-2 or TRBV6-3 and TRBJ1-2; D is perhaps TRBD1 (5 bases). Germline V lookup: CDR1 MNHEY, CDR2 SVGEGT. V gave up 7 bases and J gave up 7 bases, with 19 bases separating them. The CDR3 is 14 amino acids. CDR3 nucleotides: TGTGCCAGCACCCCGGGACCGACCTATTCTGGCTACACCTTC. The encoded protein is CASTPGPTYSGYTF.

The chain links TRBV4-3 to TRBJ2-7; D assignment may be TRBD1 or TRBD2 (5 bases each). Germline V CDR1 and CDR2: LGHNA, YSLEER. Trimming cost V 0 bases and J 0 bases, with 12 bases left between them. The length of the CDR3 is 16 residues. The CDR3 sequence is CASSQDGGASSYEQYF. CDR3 in DNA: TGCGCCAGCAGCCAAGATGGGGGAGCGAGCTCCTACGAGCAGTACTTC.

V is TRBV15 and J is TRBJ1-5; D not resolved. V lost 5 bases and J lost 0, with 8 bases in between. The germline V gene has CDR1 LNHNV and CDR2 YYDKDF (reference sequence). The CDR3 has 14 residues. The CDR3 spells CATSEGYSNQPQHF. The DNA for the CDR3 is TGTGCCACCAGCGAGGGCTATAGCAATCAGCCCCAGCATTTT.

The chain has TRBV7-3 and TRBJ2-2, with D possibly being TRBD2 (6 bases). In germline, CDR1 is SGHTA, CDR2 FQGTGA. Between the trimmed V and J ends, which lost 9 bases and 4 bases, there was a span of 18 bases. This CDR3 is 15 amino acids long. Here the CDR3 reads CASSGGGPTTGELFF. In DNA, the CDR3 is TGTGCCAGTTCAGGAGGAGGGCCCACCACCGGGGAGCTGTTTTTT.

On this clone: This CDR3 is also generated by other DNA sequences in the sample. The V call is TRBV19, the J call TRBJ2-2; TRBD1 aligns across 11 bases. The CDR3 is 14 residues long. Germline CDR1 is LNHDA and CDR2 is SQIVND (reference sequence). The junction had 2 bases not matched to a gene; V was cut back by 6 bases and J by 5 bases. The CDR3 DNA sequence: TGTGCCAGTAGAGGGACAGGGGGAACCGGGGAGCTGTTTTTT. Translating it yields CASRGTGGTGELFF.

The chain combines TRBV19 with TRBJ1-2; no clear D gene. V gave up 0 bases and J gave up 1 base, with 12 bases separating them. The germline V gene has CDR1 LNHDA and CDR2 SQIVND (reference sequence). This CDR3 spans 16 amino acids. Here the CDR3 DNA reads TGTGCCAGTAGTATAGATCGGCTAGGGAGTAACTATGGCTACACCTTC. The encoded protein is CASSIDRLGSNYGYTF.

This chain connects TRBV11-2 to TRBJ2-3, with D possibly TRBD2 on 5 matching bases. CDR3 length: 12 amino acids. V was pared by 3 bases and J by 11 bases, with 12 bases between. CDR1 and CDR2 (germline): SGHAT, FQNNGV. The CDR3 spells CASSFDEGGQYF. The CDR3 nucleotides are TGTGCCAGCAGCTTCGACGAAGGAGGGCAGTATTTT.

The chain employs TRBV11-3 and TRBJ1-1; TRBD1 matches at 7 bases. Germline-derived CDR1 and CDR2 are SGHNT and YENEEA. The V segment lost 2 bases and the J segment 5 bases; nucleotides outside the gene matches: 2. This CDR3 comprises 13 residues. The CDR3 nucleotides are TGTGCCAGCAGCTTATCGACAGGGACTGAAGCTTTCTTT. Translating gives CASSLSTGTEAFF. Using reference TRBV11-3 and TRBJ1-1 for the parts outside the CDR3, the full variable domain is EAGVVQSPRYKIIEKKQPVAFWCNPISGHNTLYWYLQNLGQGPELLIRYENEEAVDDSQLPKDRFSAERLKGVDSTLKIQPAELGDSAVYLCASSLSTGTEAFFGQGTRLTVV.

The rearrangement uses TRBV7-6 and TRBJ2-2; weak D call: TRBD2 (6 bases). This CDR3 is 15 amino acids long. Germline CDR1 SGHVS, CDR2 FNYEAQ. V was shortened by 8 bases and J by 6 bases, with 19 bases between the two germline ends. The CDR3 DNA follows: TGTGCCAGCGTCTCCGGGACTCCCATCGCCGGGGAGCTGTTTTTT. This codes for CASVSGTPIAGELFF.

This sequence joins TRBV5-6 and TRBJ2-2, with TRBD2 matching over 14 bases. CDR1 and CDR2 (germline): SGHDT, YYEEEE. This CDR3 is 19 amino acids long. The ends lost 4 bases at V and 6 bases at J; junction bases unmatched: 14. CDR3 in amino acids: CASSVIRTSGGNWAGELFF. The CDR3 DNA reads TGTGCCAGCAGCGTCATCCGGACTAGCGGGGGGAACTGGGCCGGGGAGCTGTTTTTT.

The DNA for the CDR3 is TGCAGTGCTAGACGTAGCCGCGAGCAGTACTTC. Translated, it gives CSARRSREQYF. The chain is built from TRBV20-1 and TRBJ2-7, with D uncertain. The CDR3 has 11 residues. In germline, CDR1 is DFQATT, CDR2 SNEGSKA (reference sequence). V gave up 2 bases and J gave up 6 bases, with 8 bases separating them.

The chain couples TRBV21-1 to TRBJ1-5; the table calls TRBD1, which could not be checked here. TRBV21-1 is classified as a pseudogene. This CDR3 spans 14 amino acids. The CDR3 spells CASSMGTGPQPQHF. CDR3 bases: TGTGCCAGCAGCATGGGGACAGGGCCCCAGCCCCAGCATTTT.

The V and J genes are TRBV11-2 and TRBJ1-6; 8 nucleotides align to TRBD1. V lost 1 base, J lost 8 bases, and 7 bases stayed unmatched. This CDR3 comprises 16 residues. CDR1 is SGHAT and CDR2 is FQNNGV in the germline V gene. The CDR3 loop reads CASSLAAGGADSPLHF. CDR3 in DNA: TGTGCCAGCAGCTTAGCCGCAGGGGGCGCGGATTCACCCCTCCACTTT.

V usage is TRBV3-1 (or the pseudogene TRBV3-2) and J usage is TRBJ1-6; D not certain. Deletions cut 0 bases from V and 6 bases from J, with 9 bases between. The CDR3 covers 15 residues. The germline V gene encodes CDR1 LGHDT and CDR2 YNNKEL (reference sequence). The CDR3 nucleotides are TGTGCCAGCAGCCAAGAGATTACGGGTAATTCACCCCTCCACTTT. As protein: CASSQEITGNSPLHF.

This sequence joins TRBV29-1 and TRBJ2-3; 8 nucleotides match TRBD2. V trimming: 4 bases; J trimming: 5 bases; junction bases outside the gene matches: 11. The CDR3 loop spans 15 amino acids. The V gene's germline CDR1 is SQVTM and CDR2 ANQGSEA. CDR3 bases: TGCAGCGTTGCGAGCGGGAGACCGGACATAGATACGCAGTATTTT. Amino acids: CSVASGRPDIDTQYF.

Here the CDR3 reads CASSLDAGDNSYNEQFF. The DNA for the CDR3 is TGTGCCAGCAGCTTAGATGCAGGGGACAATTCCTACAATGAGCAGTTCTTC. This chain joins TRBV11-2 and TRBJ2-1; a possible D gene is TRBD1 (6 bases). CDR3 length equals 17 residues. V shed 0 bases and J shed 1 base, with 13 bases lying between them. CDR1 SGHAT and CDR2 FQNNGV come from the germline V gene.

The rearrangement uses TRBV11-2 and TRBJ1-2; 7 bases match TRBD1. The V segment lost 5 bases and the J segment 6 bases; nucleotides outside the gene matches: 9. The germline gives CDR1 SGHAT, CDR2 FQNNGV. The CDR3 is made up of 14 amino acids. The CDR3 here is CASSRVGTANGYTF. The CDR3 DNA is TGTGCCAGCAGCCGCGTCGGGACAGCCAATGGCTACACCTTC. Supplemented by reference TRBV11-2 and TRBJ1-2, the full variable domain reads EAGVAQSPRYKIIEKRQSVAFWCNPISGHATLYWYQQILGQGPKLLIQFQNNGVVDDSQLPKDRFSAERLKGVDSTLKIQPAKLEDSAVYLCASSRVGTANGYTFGSGTRLTVV.

The V call is TRBV19, the J call TRBJ1-2; 7 nucleotides align to TRBD1. Trimming at V came to 5 bases and at J to 8 bases, leaving 5 bases not matched to a gene. The CDR3 extends over 12 amino acids. CDR1 LNHDA and CDR2 SQIVND come from the germline V gene (reference sequence). Here the CDR3 DNA reads TGTGCCAGTAGTCTTACAGGGGCCGGCTACACCTTC. Protein sequence: CASSLTGAGYTF.

The CDR3 loop is CASSMEHSGTAIFF. The CDR3, as DNA: TGTGCCAGTAGTATGGAACACTCCGGGACAGCGATTTTCTTC. J is TRBJ2-1 and V is TRBV19; the match to TRBD1 covers 7 bases. CDR3 size: 14 residues. The germline V gene encodes CDR1 LNHDA and CDR2 SQIVND (reference sequence). With V trimmed by 3 bases and J by 16 bases, 15 bases remained unmatched.

The chain recombines TRBV18 with TRBJ1-6; D is unclear. This CDR3 is 14 amino acids long. CDR1 and CDR2 (germline): KGHSH, LQKENI. The V and J ends lost 3 bases and 9 bases respectively, with 12 bases between them. CDR3 sequence (DNA): TGTGCCAGCTCACCCCCAGTCGATGGTTCACCCCTCCACTTT. It specifies CASSPPVDGSPLHF.

The chain employs TRBV29-1 and TRBJ1-5; D call uncertain. The CDR3 has 15 amino acids. Germline CDR1 SQVTM, CDR2 ANQGSEA. Trimming left V 2 bases short and J 3 bases short, with 14 bases between. CDR3 sequence (DNA): TGCAGCGTTGAAAGGAGAGGTAGGGACAATCAGCCCCAGCATTTT. Translating gives CSVERRGRDNQPQHF.

Only a few counts were recorded for this clone. V and J are TRBV7-2 and TRBJ1-4, with D possibly matching TRBD1 (5 bases). The CDR3 totals 16 residues. Germline lookup yields CDR1 SGHTA and CDR2 FQGNSA. Trimming shortened V by 5 bases and J by 7 bases, and 20 bases separated the two germline ends. CDR3 sequence: CASSPTGLRSGEKLFF. DNA for the CDR3: TGTGCCAGCAGCCCCACGGGACTCCGGTCGGGTGAAAAACTGTTTTTT.

The CDR3 here is CASSLLGVTNTEAFF. CDR3 coding DNA: TGTGCCAGCAGCTTATTGGGGGTGACGAACACTGAAGCTTTCTTT. The J gene is TRBJ1-1, the V gene TRBV7-3, with D possibly TRBD1 on 5 matching bases. Germline V gene sequence: CDR1 SGHTA, CDR2 FQGTGA. V was shortened by 2 bases and J by 1 base, with 11 bases between the two germline ends. The CDR3 totals 15 residues.